The sample holds a few counts of the clone carrying this T cell receptor beta chain. Its antigen is not identified. Molecular barcoding with unique molecular identifiers was used for the TCRbeta library. TCRdb re-called the PCR reads with MiXCR, one entry per CDR3 protein. Altogether more than 200,000 distinct CDR3 sequences are present, around a sixth being singletons, with the ten largest covering about 45%. The sample originates from a study of T-cell reconstitution after alpha-beta-depleted transplantation in children. Study results and caveats: Alpha-beta T cells about two months after transplant reportedly derived from several hundred expanded graft clones. A year had passed since transplant, and T-cell counts and diversity by then came mostly from newly produced T cells. The high TCRbeta diversity at day 60 in some patients came from surviving recipient T cells and thymic progenitors.

The CDR3 length is 12 residues. The V end was cut by 3 bases, the J end by 12 bases, with 14 bases between. The clonotype comes from a male patient between 2 and 10 years old who had a stem cell transplant for acute lymphoblastic leukemia, so the T cells may come from the graft donor. Sequenced material: PBMCs, mostly from graft donor cells, taken 360 days after TCRalphabeta/CD19-depleted stem cell transplant. The V gene is TRBV12-3 or TRBV12-4, the J gene TRBJ1-1; D not certain. The CDR3 reads CASSFSLRPSFF. The CDR3 DNA is TGTGCCAGCAGTTTCTCCCTTAGGCCTTCTTTCTTT.